The 21 T cell receptor beta chains below come from one sample, sequenced in a study of blood T cell repertoires in COVID-19. Sequencing was performed with immunoSEQ multiplex PCR; in TCRdb, only in-frame clones are kept and a portion is missing. Of roughly 160,000 clones in the sample, around 84% were seen once. Sequenced sample: peripheral blood. These receptor sequences come from a man aged 55 to 70 with COVID-19, enrolled during active disease.

The chain carries TRBV20-1 and TRBJ1-3; D uncertain. V was clipped by 5 bases and J by 3 bases, with 5 bases between them. CDR1 is DFQATT and CDR2 is SNEGSKA in the germline V gene (reference sequence). The CDR3 has 11 amino acids. CDR3 in DNA: TGCAGTGCTTGGAGTGGAAACACCATATATTTT. Translated, it gives CSAWSGNTIYF.

The chain has TRBV7-3 and TRBJ1-6, with D possibly being TRBD1 (5 bases). The CDR3 runs to 15 residues. Trimming stripped 1 base from V and 7 bases from J, with 11 bases between. Germline lookup yields CDR1 SGHTA and CDR2 FQGTGA. Here the CDR3 DNA reads TGTGCCAGCAGCTTAAGTGGGCCAGGGAATTCACCCCTCCACTTT. Amino acids: CASSLSGPGNSPLHF.

The chain uses TRBV5-6 and TRBJ1-2, with TRBD1 matching 9 bases. CDR3 size: 15 residues. Germline trimming cut 4 bases from V and 4 bases from J; bases unmatched to any gene: 8. Germline CDR1 SGHDT, CDR2 YYEEEE. The CDR3 loop reads CASSHGDREAYGYTF. DNA of the CDR3: TGTGCCAGCAGCCACGGGGACAGGGAGGCCTATGGCTACACCTTC.

J is TRBJ1-2 and V is TRBV9; no reliable D call. CDR1 and CDR2 (germline): SGDLS, YYNGEE. The germline V and J ends were trimmed by 1 base and 7 bases, with 14 bases remaining between them. This CDR3 spans 14 amino acids. CDR3 region: CASSVHTTTLGYTF. The CDR3, as DNA: TGTGCCAGCAGCGTACATACGACAACTCTTGGCTACACCTTC.

The chain is built from TRBV4-3 and TRBJ2-4, with 10 positions matching TRBD2. Germline lookup yields CDR1 LGHNA and CDR2 YSLEER. The ends lost 0 bases at V and 8 bases at J; junction bases unmatched: 7. The length of the CDR3 is 16 residues. The CDR3 DNA reads TGCGCCAGCAGCCAAGATATAAGCGGGGGGGCGGACATTCAGTACTTC. Translating it yields CASSQDISGGADIQYF.

With respect to this clone: The identical CDR3 is also encoded by other nucleotide sequences in the sample. The chain joins TRBV3-1 (or the pseudogene TRBV3-2) to TRBJ1-1, with 7 bases that match TRBD1. Germline CDR1 and CDR2: LGHDT and YNNKEL (reference sequence). Unmatched junction bases numbered 4, after V lost 5 bases and J lost 4 bases. The CDR3 length is 13 residues. The DNA for the CDR3 is TGTGCCAGCAGCTCACGACAGGGCACTGAAGCTTTCTTT. Protein: CASSSRQGTEAFF.

In DNA, the CDR3 is TGTGCCAGCAGTGAGGGAGGGACGGTCTATGGCTACACCTTC. Translated, it gives CASSEGGTVYGYTF. The V and J genes are TRBV2 and TRBJ1-2, with D perhaps TRBD1 (5 bases). Trimming stripped 3 bases from V and 4 bases from J, with 12 bases between. Germline lookup yields CDR1 SNHLY and CDR2 FYNNEI. The CDR3 loop spans 14 amino acids. Full variable domain (remainder filled in from reference TRBV2 and TRBJ1-2): EPEVTQTPSHQVTQMGQEVILRCVPISNHLYFYWYRQILGQKVEFLVSFYNNEISEKSEIFDDQFSVERPDGSNFTLKIRSTKLEDSAMYFCASSEGGTVYGYTFGSGTRLTVV.

This rearrangement joins TRBV5-1 to TRBJ2-4, with 14 bases matching TRBD2. The CDR3 sequence is 19 residues long. With 4 bases clipped from V and 3 bases from J, the junction kept 12 bases outside the gene matches. Per the germline V gene, CDR1 is SGHRS and CDR2 is YFSETQ. CDR3 loop: CASSLGLAGVGSGKNIQYF. The CDR3 region has the DNA TGCGCCAGCAGCCTGGGACTAGCGGGAGTTGGGAGCGGCAAAAACATTCAGTACTTC.

The chain links TRBV29-1 to TRBJ2-7, with 7 bases aligning to TRBD1. CDR1 is SQVTM and CDR2 is ANQGSEA in the germline V gene. V shed 7 bases and J 6 bases; nucleotides not matched to a gene: 6. The CDR3 contains 11 residues. The CDR3 spells CSAEAGGEQYF. In DNA form, the CDR3 reads TGCAGCGCTGAGGCAGGGGGCGAGCAGTACTTC.

This clone was counted between two and nine times. The V and J genes are TRBV19 and TRBJ1-4; 9 nucleotides line up with TRBD1. Per the germline V gene, CDR1 is LNHDA and CDR2 is SQIVND (reference sequence). V shed 10 bases, J shed 5 bases, and the junction held 11 bases outside the gene matches. The CDR3 totals 15 residues. The CDR3 DNA reads TGTGCCACCAAGTTAGCGGGGACAGGGAATGAAAAACTGTTTTTT. This translates into CATKLAGTGNEKLFF. Full variable domain (remainder filled in from reference TRBV19 and TRBJ1-4): DGGITQSPKYLFRKEGQNVTLSCEQNLNHDAMYWYRQDPGQGLRLIYYSQIVNDFQKGDIAEGYSVSREKKESFPLTVTSAQKNPTAFYLCATKLAGTGNEKLFFGSGTQLSVL.

The chain is built from TRBV7-9 and TRBJ2-4, with 7 bases lining up with TRBD1. The V gene end was trimmed by 5 bases and the J gene end by 5 bases; junction bases not matched to a gene: 6. The CDR3 covers 14 residues. From germline, CDR1 is SEHNR and CDR2 FQNEAQ (reference sequence). The CDR3 DNA is TGTGCCAGCAGCCCTCGACAGGGCCAAAACATTCAGTACTTC. This codes for CASSPRQGQNIQYF.

The V and J genes are TRBV11-3 and TRBJ2-2; D is unclear. V lost 5 bases and J 4 bases, leaving 20 bases between the germline ends. The CDR3 consists of 17 residues. CDR1 and CDR2 (germline): SGHNT, YENEEA. CDR3 residues: CASSPISASSGTGELFF. CDR3 sequence (DNA): TGTGCCAGCAGCCCGATATCCGCCTCCAGTGGCACCGGGGAGCTGTTTTTT.

V gene TRBV18 combines with J gene TRBJ2-7, with a tentative D call TRBD1 (5 bases). V lost 5 bases, J lost 2 bases, and 13 bases lay in between. The CDR3 contains 14 residues. Looked up from germline, CDR1 is KGHSH and CDR2 is LQKENI. For the CDR3, the DNA is TGTGCCAGCTCAGGCCAGGGAATAGCCTACGAGCAGTACTTC. Its translation is CASSGQGIAYEQYF.

This clone was recorded once. The chain recombines TRBV5-5 with TRBJ2-3; 8 bases agree with TRBD1. Germline V gives CDR1 SGHKS, CDR2 YYEKEE (reference sequence). The V gene end was trimmed by 2 bases and the J gene end by 5 bases; junction bases not matched to a gene: 7. There are 15 residues in the CDR3. As DNA, the CDR3 is TGTGCCAGCAGCTTAACACCAGGGGGCGTAGATACGCAGTATTTT. As protein: CASSLTPGGVDTQYF. Using reference TRBV5-5 and TRBJ2-3 for the parts outside the CDR3, the full variable domain is DAGVTQSPTHLIKTRGQQVTLRCSPISGHKSVSWYQQVLGQGPQFIFQYYEKEERGRGNFPDRFSARQFPNYSSELNVNALLLGDSALYLCASSLTPGGVDTQYFGPGTRLTVL.

The chain recombines TRBV30 with TRBJ2-7; TRBD2 aligns across 12 bases. With V trimmed by 3 bases and J by 5 bases, 8 bases remained unmatched. The germline V gene has CDR1 GTSNPN and CDR2 SVGIG (reference sequence). The CDR3 runs 15 residues. The CDR3 bases are TGTGCCTGGAGGTCCACTAGCGGGAGGATTCACGAGCAGTACTTC. This codes for CAWRSTSGRIHEQYF.

This sequence joins TRBV30 and TRBJ1-5; D gene uncertain. The V end was cut by 3 bases, the J end by 0 bases, with 12 bases between. The CDR3 loop spans 15 amino acids. From germline, CDR1 is GTSNPN and CDR2 SVGIG (reference sequence). The CDR3 sequence: CAWREGGISNQPQHF. The CDR3 nucleotides read TGTGCCTGGAGGGAGGGCGGGATTAGCAATCAGCCCCAGCATTTT.

V is TRBV5-6 and J is TRBJ1-4; 7 nucleotides align to TRBD1. The CDR3 is made up of 14 amino acids. After removal of 2 bases from V and 4 bases from J, the junction contained 2 bases not matched to a gene. CDR1 and CDR2 from the germline V gene are SGHDT and YYEEEE. This CDR3 is CASSFRQGNEKLFF. Here the CDR3 DNA reads TGTGCCAGCAGCTTCAGACAGGGTAATGAAAAACTGTTTTTT.

The V and J genes are TRBV11-2 and TRBJ2-1; 8 bases are shared with TRBD2. The V and J ends lost 3 bases and 5 bases, in that order; junction bases with no gene match: 18. The germline V gene encodes CDR1 SGHAT and CDR2 FQNNGV. This CDR3 region has 19 residues. As DNA, the CDR3 is TGTGCCAGCAGCTTCCACGGCGCTGGGGGCGGGAGGAGGAACAATGAGCAGTTCTTC. Its translation: CASSFHGAGGGRRNNEQFF.

This CDR3 is CATQSTGQPNTEAFF. The CDR3 DNA sequence: TGTGCCACCCAGAGCACGGGACAACCGAACACTGAAGCTTTCTTT. The rearrangement links TRBV24-1 to TRBJ1-1; TRBD1 is a possible D gene (6 bases). The CDR3 covers 15 residues. Germline V gene lookup returns CDR1 KGHDR and CDR2 SFDVKD. V was pared by 9 bases and J by 1 base, with 17 bases between.

In this sample, this clone turned up a few times. This chain uses TRBV7-9 with TRBJ2-7; D unclear. From germline, CDR1 is SEHNR and CDR2 FQNEAQ (reference sequence). The CDR3 loop spans 11 amino acids. Deletions cut 5 bases from V and 5 bases from J, with 7 bases between. CDR3 DNA sequence: TGTGCCAGCAGCCGACTGGACGAGCAGTACTTC. Translation: CASSRLDEQYF.

The chain has TRBV2 and TRBJ2-2; D perhaps matches TRBD2 (5 bases). The CDR3 spans 13 residues. V was pared by 2 bases and J by 5 bases, with 6 bases between. Germline loops: CDR1 SNHLY, CDR2 FYNNEI. Here the CDR3 reads CASSEQRTGELFF. The CDR3 region has the DNA TGTGCCAGCAGTGAACAGCGGACCGGGGAGCTGTTTTTT. Variable domain in full (rest from reference TRBV2 and TRBJ2-2): EPEVTQTPSHQVTQMGQEVILRCVPISNHLYFYWYRQILGQKVEFLVSFYNNEISEKSEIFDDQFSVERPDGSNFTLKIRSTKLEDSAMYFCASSEQRTGELFFGEGSRLTVL.